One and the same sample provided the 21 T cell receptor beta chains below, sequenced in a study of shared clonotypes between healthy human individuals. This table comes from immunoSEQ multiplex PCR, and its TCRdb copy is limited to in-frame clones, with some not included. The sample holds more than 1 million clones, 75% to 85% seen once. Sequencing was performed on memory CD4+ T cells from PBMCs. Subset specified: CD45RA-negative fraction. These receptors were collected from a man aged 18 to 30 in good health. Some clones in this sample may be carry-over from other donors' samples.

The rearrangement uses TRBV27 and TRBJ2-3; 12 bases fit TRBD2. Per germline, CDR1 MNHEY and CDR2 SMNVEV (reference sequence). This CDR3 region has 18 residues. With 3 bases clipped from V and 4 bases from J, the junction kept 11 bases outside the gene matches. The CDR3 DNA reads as TGTGCCAGCAGTTTGGAGTTAACGACTAGCGGGAGTGCAGATACGCAGTATTTT. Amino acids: CASSLELTTSGSADTQYF.

The CDR3 region has the DNA TGTGCCAGCAGCTTAGCCCGAACCGGGGCTGTCGGGGAGCTGTTTTTT. It codes for CASSLARTGAVGELFF. V is TRBV7-3 and J is TRBJ2-2; D assignment may be TRBD1 or TRBD2 (5 bases each). The germline CDR1 and CDR2 sequences are SGHTA and FQGTGA. V shed 2 bases and J shed 7 bases, with 17 bases lying between them. The CDR3 length is 16 residues.

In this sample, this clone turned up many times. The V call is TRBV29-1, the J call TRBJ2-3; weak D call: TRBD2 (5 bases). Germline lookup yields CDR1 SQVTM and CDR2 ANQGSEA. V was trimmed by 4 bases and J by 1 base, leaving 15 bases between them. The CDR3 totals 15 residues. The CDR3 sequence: CSVGGTGGGTDTQYF. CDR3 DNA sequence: TGCAGCGTTGGGGGAACCGGAGGCGGCACAGATACGCAGTATTTT.

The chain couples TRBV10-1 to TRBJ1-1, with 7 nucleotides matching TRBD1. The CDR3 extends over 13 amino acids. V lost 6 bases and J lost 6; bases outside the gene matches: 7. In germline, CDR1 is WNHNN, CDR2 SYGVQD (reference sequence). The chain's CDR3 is CASRRDRVSEAFF. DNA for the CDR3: TGCGCCAGCAGACGAGACAGGGTCTCTGAAGCTTTCTTT.

The CDR3 spells CASSEASGGWETQYF. The CDR3 DNA reads as TGTGCCAGCAGTGAGGCGTCAGGGGGCTGGGAGACCCAGTACTTC. V gene TRBV25-1 combines with J gene TRBJ2-5; 8 bases agree with TRBD1. J lost 5 bases, V lost 3 bases, and 8 bases had no gene match. The CDR3 has 15 amino acids. From germline, CDR1 is MGHDK and CDR2 SYGVNS.

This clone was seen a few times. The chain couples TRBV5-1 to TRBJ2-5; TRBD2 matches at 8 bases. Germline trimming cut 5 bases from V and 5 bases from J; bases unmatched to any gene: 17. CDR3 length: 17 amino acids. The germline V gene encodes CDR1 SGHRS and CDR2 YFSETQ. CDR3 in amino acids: CASSPLYSGGPGETQYF. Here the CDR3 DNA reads TGCGCCAGCAGTCCTCTCTATTCGGGAGGGCCAGGGGAGACCCAGTACTTC.

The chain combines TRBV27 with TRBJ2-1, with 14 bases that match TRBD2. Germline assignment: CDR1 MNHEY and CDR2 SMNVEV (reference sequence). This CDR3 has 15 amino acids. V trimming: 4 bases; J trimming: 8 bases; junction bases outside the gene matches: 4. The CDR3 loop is CASSSGLAGADEQFF. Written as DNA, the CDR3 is TGTGCCAGCAGTTCGGGACTAGCGGGAGCCGATGAGCAGTTCTTC.

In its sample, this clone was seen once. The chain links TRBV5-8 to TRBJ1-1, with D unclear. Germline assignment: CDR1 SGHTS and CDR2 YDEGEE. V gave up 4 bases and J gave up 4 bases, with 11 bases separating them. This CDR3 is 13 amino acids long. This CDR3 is CASSPERGTEAFF. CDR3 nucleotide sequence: TGTGCCAGCAGCCCCGAACGCGGCACTGAAGCTTTCTTT.

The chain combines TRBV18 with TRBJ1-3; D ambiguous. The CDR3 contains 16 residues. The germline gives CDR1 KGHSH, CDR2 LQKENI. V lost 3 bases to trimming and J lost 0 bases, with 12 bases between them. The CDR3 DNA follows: TGTGCCAGCTCACCGGACGGGATCCTCTCTGGAAACACCATATATTTT. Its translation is CASSPDGILSGNTIYF. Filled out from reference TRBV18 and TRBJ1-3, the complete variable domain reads NAGVMQNPRHLVRRRGQEARLRCSPMKGHSHVYWYRQLPEEGLKFMVYLQKENIIDESGMPKERFSAEFPKEGPSILRIQQVVRGDSAAYFCASSPDGILSGNTIYFGEGSWLTVV.

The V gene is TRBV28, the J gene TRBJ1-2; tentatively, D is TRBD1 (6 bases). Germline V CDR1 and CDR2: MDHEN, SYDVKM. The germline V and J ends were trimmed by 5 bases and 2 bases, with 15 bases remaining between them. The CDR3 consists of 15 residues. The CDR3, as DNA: TGTGCCAGCAGTCAGAACAGGGTAGGGAACTATGGCTACACCTTC. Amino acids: CASSQNRVGNYGYTF.

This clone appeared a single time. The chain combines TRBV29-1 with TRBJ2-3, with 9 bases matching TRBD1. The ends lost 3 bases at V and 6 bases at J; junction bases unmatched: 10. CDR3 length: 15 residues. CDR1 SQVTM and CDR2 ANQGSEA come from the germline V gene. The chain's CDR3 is CSVDTTGGVGDTQYF. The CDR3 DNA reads TGCAGCGTTGATACTACAGGGGGCGTTGGGGATACGCAGTATTTT.

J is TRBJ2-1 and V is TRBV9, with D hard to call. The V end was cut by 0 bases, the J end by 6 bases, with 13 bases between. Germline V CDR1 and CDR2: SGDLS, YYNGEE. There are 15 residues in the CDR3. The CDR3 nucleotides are TGTGCCAGCAGCGTAGGGTCGAGTTTTTCCAATGAGCAGTTCTTC. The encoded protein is CASSVGSSFSNEQFF. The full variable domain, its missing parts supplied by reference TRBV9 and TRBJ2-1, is DSGVTQTPKHLITATGQRVTLRCSPRSGDLSVYWYQQSLDQGLQFLIQYYNGEERAKGNILERFSAQQFPDLHSELNLSSLELGDSALYFCASSVGSSFSNEQFFGPGTRLTVL.

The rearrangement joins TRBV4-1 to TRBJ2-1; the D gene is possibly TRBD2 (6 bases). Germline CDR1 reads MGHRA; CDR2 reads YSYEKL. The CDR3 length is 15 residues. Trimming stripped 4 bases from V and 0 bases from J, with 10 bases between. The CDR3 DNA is TGCGCCAGCAGCCCCCTAGCGCCCTCCTACAATGAGCAGTTCTTC. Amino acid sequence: CASSPLAPSYNEQFF.

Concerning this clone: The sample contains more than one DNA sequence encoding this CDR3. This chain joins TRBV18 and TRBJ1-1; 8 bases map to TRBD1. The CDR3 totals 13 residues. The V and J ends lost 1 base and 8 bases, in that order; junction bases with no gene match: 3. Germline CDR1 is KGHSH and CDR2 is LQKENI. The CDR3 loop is CASSPQGQGEAFF. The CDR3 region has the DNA TGTGCCAGCTCACCACAAGGACAGGGAGAAGCTTTCTTT.

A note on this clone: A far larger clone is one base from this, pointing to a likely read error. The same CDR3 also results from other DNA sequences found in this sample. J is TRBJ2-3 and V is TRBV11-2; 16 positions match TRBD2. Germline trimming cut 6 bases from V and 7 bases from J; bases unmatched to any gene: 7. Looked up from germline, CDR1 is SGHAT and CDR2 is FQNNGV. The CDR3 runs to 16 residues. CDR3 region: CASSSGTSGRVNTQYF. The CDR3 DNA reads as TGTGCCAGCAGTTCCGGGACTAGCGGGAGGGTCAATACGCAGTATTTT.

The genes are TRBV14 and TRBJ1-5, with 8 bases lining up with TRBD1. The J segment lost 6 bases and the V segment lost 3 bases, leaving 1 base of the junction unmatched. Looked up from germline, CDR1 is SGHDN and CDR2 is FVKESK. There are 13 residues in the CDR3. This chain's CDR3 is CASSQTGVQPQHF. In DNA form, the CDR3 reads TGTGCCAGCAGCCAGACAGGGGTTCAGCCCCAGCATTTT.

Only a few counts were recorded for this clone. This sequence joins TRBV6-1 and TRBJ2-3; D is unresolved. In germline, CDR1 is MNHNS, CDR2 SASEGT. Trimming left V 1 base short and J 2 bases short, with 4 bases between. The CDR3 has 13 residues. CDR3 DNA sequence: TGTGCCAGCAGTGAAGGTCCCACAGATACGCAGTATTTT. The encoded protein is CASSEGPTDTQYF.

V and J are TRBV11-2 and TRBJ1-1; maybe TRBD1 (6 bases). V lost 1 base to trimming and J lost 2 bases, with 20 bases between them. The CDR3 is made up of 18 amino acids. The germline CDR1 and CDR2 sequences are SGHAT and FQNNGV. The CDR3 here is CASSLGRGRGTHNTEAFF. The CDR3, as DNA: TGTGCCAGCAGCTTAGGACGAGGAAGGGGGACTCACAACACTGAAGCTTTCTTT.

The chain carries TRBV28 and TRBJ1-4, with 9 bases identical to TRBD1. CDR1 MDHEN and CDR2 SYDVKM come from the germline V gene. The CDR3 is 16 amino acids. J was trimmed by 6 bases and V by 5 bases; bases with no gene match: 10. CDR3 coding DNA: TGTGCCAGCAGTGACCGTATCCGGGACAGGGATGAAAAACTGTTTTTT. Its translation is CASSDRIRDRDEKLFF.

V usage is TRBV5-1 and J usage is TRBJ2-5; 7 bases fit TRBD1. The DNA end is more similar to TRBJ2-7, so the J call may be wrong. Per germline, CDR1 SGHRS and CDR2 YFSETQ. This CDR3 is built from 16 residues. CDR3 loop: CASSSPNADRRYEQYF. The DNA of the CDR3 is TGCGCCAGCAGCAGTCCCAATGCGGACAGGCGCTACGAGCAGTACTTC.

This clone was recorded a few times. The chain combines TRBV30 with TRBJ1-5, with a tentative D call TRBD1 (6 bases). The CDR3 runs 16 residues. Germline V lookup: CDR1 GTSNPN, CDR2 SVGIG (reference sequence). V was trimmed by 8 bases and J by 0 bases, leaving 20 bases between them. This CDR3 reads CALSTNRDNSNQPQHF. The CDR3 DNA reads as TGTGCCCTAAGTACCAACCGGGACAATAGCAATCAGCCCCAGCATTTT.